The entry below gives a single TCR beta chain sequence along with its context. Its antigen is as yet unknown. This sample was included in a study of cytomegalovirus exposure and HLA in healthy donors. The wider study: Researchers found that under 90% of 398 genotyped donors fell within the Caucasian-associated ancestry cluster.

13 Jbeta primers and 60 Vbeta primers were used for the PCR. The protocol was immunoSEQ multiplex PCR, while the TCRdb copy is restricted to in-frame clones and leaves out a portion. Counted here are approximately 200,000 clones, around three quarters occurring once; the ten biggest clones make up approximately 2.1%. Broader study findings: Association of a missense DCLRE1C variant with TCR beta V- and J-gene trimming was reported in a later analysis.

Despite likely unrecorded immune exposures, the donors were nominally healthy at the time of sampling. Germline CDR1 and CDR2: SGHVS and FNYEAQ. J was trimmed by 3 bases and V by 5 bases; bases with no gene match: 4. The CDR3 totals 13 residues. The rearrangement uses TRBV7-6 and TRBJ2-7; 7 bases map to TRBD1. The source material was PBMCs. The TCR sequence derives from a man aged 25 to 45 in good health and CMV-seronegative. Written as DNA, the CDR3 is TGTGCCAGCAGCAACCGGGACAGCTACGAGCAGTACTTC. Its translation is CASSNRDSYEQYF.